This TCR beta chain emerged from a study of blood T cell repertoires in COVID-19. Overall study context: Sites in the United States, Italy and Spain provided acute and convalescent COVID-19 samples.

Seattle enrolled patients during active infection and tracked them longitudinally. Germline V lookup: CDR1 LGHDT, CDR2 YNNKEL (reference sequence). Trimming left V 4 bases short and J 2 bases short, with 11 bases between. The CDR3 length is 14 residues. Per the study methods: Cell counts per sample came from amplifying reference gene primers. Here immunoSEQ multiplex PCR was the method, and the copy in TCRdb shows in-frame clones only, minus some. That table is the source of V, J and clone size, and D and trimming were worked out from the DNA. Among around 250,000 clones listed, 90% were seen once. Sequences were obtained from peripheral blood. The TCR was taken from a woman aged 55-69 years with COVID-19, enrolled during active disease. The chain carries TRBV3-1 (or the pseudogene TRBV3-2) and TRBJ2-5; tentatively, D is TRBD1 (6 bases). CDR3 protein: CASSLRTDQETQYF. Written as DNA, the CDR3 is TGTGCCAGCAGCCTGAGGACAGATCAAGAGACCCAGTACTTC.